Listed below are T cell receptor beta chains from one sample, sequenced in a study of T cell responses to AZD1222 COVID-19 vaccine. Only in-frame clones appear in the TCRdb table, and some are missing; sequencing was by immunoSEQ multiplex PCR. The table lists some 99,000 clones, about 90% of them singletons. The sequences come from peripheral blood, collected on day 0 of AZD1222 vaccination. These receptors were obtained from an adult in good health. Both conserved end residues are part of each CDR3. D genes are given only for firm matches. Clone size is stated in some rows and not others, as once, few, many or a class when expanded.

d_call: TRBD2; clone_size: .; cdr3_length: 17; v_call: TRBV18; j_call: TRBJ2-1; cdr3_aa: CASSPPGRLAGRNEQFF; cdr3_nt: TGTGCCAGCTCACCACCCGGGAGACTAGCGGGCAGGAATGAGCAGTTCTTC
d_call: .; clone_size: .; cdr3_length: 15; v_call: TRBV7-6; j_call: TRBJ2-2; cdr3_aa: CASSGGGGYTGELFF; cdr3_nt: TGTGCCAGCAGCGGGGGTGGGGGATACACCGGGGAGCTGTTTTTT
d_call: TRBD2; clone_size: .; cdr3_length: 16; v_call: TRBV29-1; j_call: TRBJ2-1; cdr3_aa: CSVGRASGNPGNEQFF; cdr3_nt: TGCAGCGTGGGTCGCGCTAGCGGGAACCCGGGGAATGAGCAGTTCTTC
d_call: .; clone_size: .; cdr3_length: 14; v_call: TRBV19; j_call: TRBJ1-1; cdr3_aa: CASNQRASNTEAFF; cdr3_nt: TGTGCCAGTAACCAAAGAGCTTCGAACACTGAAGCTTTCTTT
d_call: .; clone_size: once; cdr3_length: 13; v_call: TRBV4-2; j_call: TRBJ1-1; cdr3_aa: CASTAWENPEAFF; cdr3_nt: TGTGCCAGCACGGCATGGGAGAATCCTGAAGCTTTCTTT
d_call: .; clone_size: .; cdr3_length: 17; v_call: TRBV11-2; j_call: TRBJ2-7; cdr3_aa: CASSFGAGRSSSYEQYF; cdr3_nt: TGTGCCAGCAGCTTTGGGGCCGGTCGCAGTAGCTCCTACGAGCAGTACTTC
d_call: .; clone_size: .; cdr3_length: 13; v_call: TRBV21-1; j_call: TRBJ1-1; cdr3_aa: CASSKGRAGEAFF; cdr3_nt: TGTGCCAGCAGCAAAGGCAGGGCCGGTGAAGCTTTCTTT
d_call: .; clone_size: .; cdr3_length: 13; v_call: TRBV19; j_call: TRBJ1-1; cdr3_aa: CASSSPGNTEAFF; cdr3_nt: TGTGCCAGTAGTTCGCCAGGGAACACTGAAGCTTTCTTT
d_call: .; clone_size: .; cdr3_length: 15; v_call: TRBV5-1; j_call: TRBJ1-4; cdr3_aa: CASSSGGGTNEKLFF; cdr3_nt: TGCGCCAGCAGCTCAGGTGGGGGGACTAATGAAAAACTGTTTTTT
d_call: .; clone_size: .; cdr3_length: 13; v_call: TRBV3-1/TRBV3-2; j_call: TRBJ1-5; cdr3_aa: CASSQGLSQPQHF; cdr3_nt: TGTGCCAGCAGCCAAGGGCTCAGTCAGCCCCAGCATTTT
d_call: TRBD1; clone_size: .; cdr3_length: 15; v_call: TRBV18; j_call: TRBJ1-1; cdr3_aa: CASSPPGGWGTEAFF; cdr3_nt: TGTGCCAGCTCACCACCAGGGGGCTGGGGCACTGAAGCTTTCTTT
d_call: .; clone_size: .; cdr3_length: 16; v_call: TRBV5-4; j_call: TRBJ2-2; cdr3_aa: CASSLAQGLRAGELFF; cdr3_nt: TGTGCCAGCAGCTTGGCCCAAGGGTTAAGGGCCGGGGAGCTGTTTTTT
d_call: .; clone_size: .; cdr3_length: 14; v_call: TRBV4-3; j_call: TRBJ1-1; cdr3_aa: CASSQDLGERIPGF; cdr3_nt: TGCGCCAGCAGCCAAGATTTGGGGGAAAGGATTCCAGGCTTT
d_call: .; clone_size: .; cdr3_length: 14; v_call: TRBV11-2; j_call: TRBJ2-7; cdr3_aa: CASSQNTGTYEQYF; cdr3_nt: TGTGCCAGCAGCCAAAACACAGGGACCTACGAGCAGTACTTC
d_call: .; clone_size: .; cdr3_length: 14; v_call: TRBV30; j_call: TRBJ1-1; cdr3_aa: CAWSVLGLEGEAFF; cdr3_nt: TGTGCCTGGAGTGTACTGGGATTGGAGGGGGAAGCTTTCTTT
d_call: .; clone_size: once; cdr3_length: 17; v_call: TRBV11-2; j_call: TRBJ1-6; cdr3_aa: CASRQLRSQGYNSPLHF; cdr3_nt: TGTGCCAGCAGGCAACTCAGGAGCCAAGGTTATAATTCACCCCTCCACTTT
d_call: .; clone_size: .; cdr3_length: 15; v_call: TRBV3-1/TRBV3-2; j_call: TRBJ2-2; cdr3_aa: CASSQWGASTGELFF; cdr3_nt: TGTGCCAGCAGTCAGTGGGGGGCTAGCACCGGGGAGCTGTTTTTT
d_call: TRBD2; clone_size: .; cdr3_length: 16; v_call: TRBV3-1/TRBV3-2; j_call: TRBJ2-7; cdr3_aa: CASSQGAGGPVIKQYF; cdr3_nt: TGTGCCAGCAGCCAAGGAGCGGGAGGGCCGGTTATAAAGCAGTACTTC
d_call: .; clone_size: .; cdr3_length: 16; v_call: TRBV4-3; j_call: TRBJ2-5; cdr3_aa: CASSQDLGGGVVTQYF; cdr3_nt: TGCGCCAGCAGCCAAGACTTAGGGGGGGGAGTCGTGACCCAGTACTTC
d_call: TRBD1; clone_size: .; cdr3_length: 17; v_call: TRBV4-1; j_call: TRBJ2-7; cdr3_aa: CASSQDWTGQGAYEQYF; cdr3_nt: TGCGCCAGCAGCCAAGATTGGACAGGGCAAGGGGCCTACGAGCAGTACTTC
d_call: .; clone_size: .; cdr3_length: 13; v_call: TRBV30; j_call: TRBJ2-7; cdr3_aa: CAWSFGSSYEQYF; cdr3_nt: TGTGCCTGGAGCTTCGGTAGCTCCTACGAGCAGTACTTC
d_call: .; clone_size: .; cdr3_length: 11; v_call: TRBV12-3/TRBV12-4; j_call: TRBJ1-4; cdr3_aa: CASSFDEKLFF; cdr3_nt: TGTGCCAGCAGTTTTGATGAAAAACTGTTTTTT
d_call: TRBD1; clone_size: once; cdr3_length: 19; v_call: TRBV7-2; j_call: TRBJ2-1; cdr3_aa: CASSLVAGSSLTGDNEQFF; cdr3_nt: TGTGCCAGCAGCTTAGTAGCTGGGAGTTCTTTGACAGGGGACAATGAGCAGTTCTTC
d_call: .; clone_size: .; cdr3_length: 12; v_call: TRBV18; j_call: TRBJ2-3; cdr3_aa: CASSPERDTQYF; cdr3_nt: TGTGCCAGCTCACCCGAGAGAGATACGCAGTATTTT
d_call: .; clone_size: .; cdr3_length: 11; v_call: TRBV20-1; j_call: TRBJ2-1; cdr3_aa: CSARKTNEQFF; cdr3_nt: TGCAGTGCCAGAAAGACCAATGAGCAGTTCTTC